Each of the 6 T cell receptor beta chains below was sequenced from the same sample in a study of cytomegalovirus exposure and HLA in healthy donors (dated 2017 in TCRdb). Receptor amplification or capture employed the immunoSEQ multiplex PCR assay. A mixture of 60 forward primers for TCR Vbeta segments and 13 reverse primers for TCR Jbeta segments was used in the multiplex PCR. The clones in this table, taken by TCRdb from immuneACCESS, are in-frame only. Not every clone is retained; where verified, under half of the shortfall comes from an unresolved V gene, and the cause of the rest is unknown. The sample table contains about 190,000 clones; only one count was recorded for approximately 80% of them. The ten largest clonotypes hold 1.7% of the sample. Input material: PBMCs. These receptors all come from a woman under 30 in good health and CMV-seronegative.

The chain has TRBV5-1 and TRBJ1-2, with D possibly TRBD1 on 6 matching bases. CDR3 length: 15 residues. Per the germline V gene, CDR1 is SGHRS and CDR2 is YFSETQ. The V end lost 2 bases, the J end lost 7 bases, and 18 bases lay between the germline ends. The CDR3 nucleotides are TGCGCCAGCAGCTTTGTGTTACCAGGGGCCCCTGGCTACACCTTC. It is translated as CASSFVLPGAPGYTF.

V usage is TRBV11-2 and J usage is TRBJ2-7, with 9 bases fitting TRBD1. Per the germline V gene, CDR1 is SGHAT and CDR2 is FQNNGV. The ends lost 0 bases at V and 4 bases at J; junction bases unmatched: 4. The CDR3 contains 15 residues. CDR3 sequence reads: CASSLEPTGGYEQYV. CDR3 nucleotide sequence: TGTGCCAGCAGCTTAGAGCCGACAGGGGGATACGAGCAGTACGTC.

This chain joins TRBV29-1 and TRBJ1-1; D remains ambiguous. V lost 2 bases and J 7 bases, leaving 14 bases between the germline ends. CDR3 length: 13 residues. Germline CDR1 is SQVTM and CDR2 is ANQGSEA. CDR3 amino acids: CSVEIQLLNEAFF. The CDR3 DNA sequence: TGCAGCGTTGAAATACAGCTTTTAAATGAAGCTTTCTTT. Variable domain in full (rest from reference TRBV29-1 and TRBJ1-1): SAVISQKPSRDICQRGTSLTIQCQVDSQVTMMFWYRQQPGQSLTLIATANQGSEATYESGFVIDKFPISRPNLTFSTLTVSNMSPEDSSIYLCSVEIQLLNEAFFGQGTRLTVV.

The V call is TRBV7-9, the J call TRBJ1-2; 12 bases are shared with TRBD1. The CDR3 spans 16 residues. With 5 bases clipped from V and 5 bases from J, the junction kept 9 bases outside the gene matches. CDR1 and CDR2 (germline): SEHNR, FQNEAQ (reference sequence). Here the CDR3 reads CASSPTGQGAGYGYTF. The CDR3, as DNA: TGTGCCAGCAGCCCGACGGGACAGGGGGCTGGATATGGCTACACCTTC. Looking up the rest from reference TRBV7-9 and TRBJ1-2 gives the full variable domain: DTGVSQNPRHKITKRGQNVTFRCDPISEHNRLYWYRQTLGQGPEFLTYFQNEAQLEKSRLLSDRFSAERPKGSFSTLEIQRTEQGDSAMYLCASSPTGQGAGYGYTFGSGTRLTVV.

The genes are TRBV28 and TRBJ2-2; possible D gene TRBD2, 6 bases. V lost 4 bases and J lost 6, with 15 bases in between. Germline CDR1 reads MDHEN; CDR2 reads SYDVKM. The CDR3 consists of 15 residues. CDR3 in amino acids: CASSSGEVGSGELFF. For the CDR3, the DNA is TGTGCCAGCAGTTCTGGGGAGGTAGGGTCCGGGGAGCTGTTTTTT.

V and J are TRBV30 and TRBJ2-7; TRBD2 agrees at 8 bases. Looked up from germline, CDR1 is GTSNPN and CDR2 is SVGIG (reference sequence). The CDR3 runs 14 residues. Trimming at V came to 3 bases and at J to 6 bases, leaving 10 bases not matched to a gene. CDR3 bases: TGTGCCTGGAGCCCAAACGGGGGGGGATTCGAGCAGTACTTC. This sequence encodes CAWSPNGGGFEQYF.